This T cell receptor beta chain was retrieved from a study of cytomegalovirus exposure and HLA in healthy donors. Points from the study as a whole: The listing of 150 to 200 TCR beta chains classed them as cytomegalovirus-associated.

V was pared by 6 bases and J by 2 bases, with 17 bases between. Germline values: CDR1 MNHNS, CDR2 SASEGT. The CDR3 is 15 amino acids. Turning to this clone: Its matching antigen is unknown.

A multiplex PCR was run with 60 Vbeta primers and 13 Jbeta primers. Repertoires were generated with immunoSEQ multiplex PCR, while TCRdb's copy carries only in-frame clones and drops some. The sample contains approximately 190,000 clones, 81% of which appear only once. The clonotype comes from a woman aged 18 to 35 in good health and CMV-seropositive. The sequenced sample was PBMCs. This chain connects TRBV6-1 to TRBJ2-7; a weak D match, TRBD1 (5 bases). Here the CDR3 DNA reads TGTGCCAGCAGCCGCCTTTCGGACACGGCCTACGAGCAGTACTTC. Translation: CASSRLSDTAYEQYF.